A single sample gave rise to the 27 T cell receptor beta chains below, sequenced in a study of vaccination effects on CD4 cells after COVID-19 (dated by TCRdb to between 2021 and 2024). The library relied on the immunoSEQ multiplex PCR assay. TCRdb's version of the immuneACCESS table is confined to in-frame rearrangements and falls short of the full clone set. An unresolved V gene accounts for under half of the shortfall where checked; the remainder is of unknown origin. This sample holds about 45,000 clones; about 68% were observed only once. The ten biggest clones cover around 28% of the sample. In the ViraFEST assay, PBMC were stimulated with viral peptide pools, and TCR sequencing was then used to find antigen-specific CD4+ T cell clonotypes based on their expansion. After roughly 11 days of culture, CD4+ T cells were isolated with the EasySep CD4+ T cell isolation kit. Convalescent patients had PCR-confirmed SARS-CoV-2 infection between March and December 2020, before Alpha, Beta and Delta variants emerged in the United States.

No cognate antigen is known for these TCRs. The sequencing here drew on CD4+ T cells from PBMCs cultured with a peptide pool, taken before COVID-19 vaccination. These receptors came from a human donor who had a prior SARS-CoV-2 infection.

The CDR3 sequence: CASRLGIAGTDTQYF. In DNA form, the CDR3 reads TGTGCCAGCAGGCTCGGGATAGCCGGGACAGATACGCAGTATTTT. This chain uses TRBV7-2 with TRBJ2-3, with a possible D match to TRBD2 (5 bases). The ends were cut back, 6 bases at V and 3 bases at J, with 16 bases in the middle. Germline CDR1 reads SGHTA; CDR2 reads FQGNSA. CDR3 length equals 15 residues.

The chain is built from TRBV11-3 and TRBJ2-7, with D perhaps TRBD1 or TRBD2 (5 bases each). This CDR3 has 14 amino acids. Trimming cost V 4 bases and J 3 bases, with 13 bases left between them. Germline assignment: CDR1 SGHNT and CDR2 YENEEA. The CDR3 nucleotides are TGTGCCAGCAGCTCCGGGACCATATTCTACGAGCAGTACTTC. Translated, it gives CASSSGTIFYEQYF.

This clone was observed once. This chain connects TRBV25-1 to TRBJ1-2; D possibly corresponds to TRBD1 (6 bases). Trimming removed 3 bases from V and 7 bases from J, with 21 bases in between. The CDR3 length is 16 residues. Germline V gives CDR1 MGHDK, CDR2 SYGVNS. The CDR3 spells CASSDGGGVMEGGYTF. The CDR3 DNA reads TGTGCCAGCAGTGACGGGGGCGGGGTAATGGAAGGTGGCTACACCTTC.

This chain links TRBV19 with TRBJ2-1; D possibly matches TRBD1 or TRBD2 (6 bases each). This CDR3 is 14 amino acids long. Trimming removed 1 base at V and 10 bases at J, with 14 bases between. Per the germline V gene, CDR1 is LNHDA and CDR2 is SQIVND (reference sequence). The CDR3 coding sequence is TGTGCCAGTAGTATAGCGGGGGCCTTGGGGGAGCAGTTCTTC. Amino acids: CASSIAGALGEQFF.

The chain couples TRBV2 to TRBJ1-1; TRBD1 aligns across 7 bases. The CDR3 sequence is 12 residues long. J gave up 6 bases and V 6 bases, and 4 bases lay outside the gene matches. Germline V gene data show CDR1 as SNHLY and CDR2 as FYNNEI. The CDR3 DNA is TGTGCCAGCAGGAATGACAGGGCTGAAGCTTTCTTT. It codes for CASRNDRAEAFF.

The chain is built from TRBV14 and TRBJ1-4, with D unresolved. The ends were cut back, 3 bases at V and 14 bases at J, with 13 bases in the middle. CDR3 length: 12 residues. Germline V lookup: CDR1 SGHDN, CDR2 FVKESK. The CDR3 protein is CASSHNSLGLFF. CDR3 bases: TGTGCCAGCAGCCATAACTCTTTGGGGCTGTTTTTT.

Comment on this clone: The same CDR3 can be traced to other DNA sequences in this sample. The J gene is TRBJ2-5, the V gene TRBV2; D not resolved. V dropped 5 bases and J dropped 2 bases, with 3 bases sitting between them. Germline V gene lookup returns CDR1 SNHLY and CDR2 FYNNEI. The CDR3 is 11 amino acids. The chain's CDR3 is CASSYQETQYF. The DNA for the CDR3 is TGTGCCAGCAGTTATCAAGAGACCCAGTACTTC.

This chain joins TRBV7-2 and TRBJ1-2; no clear D. The V and J ends lost 4 bases and 3 bases respectively, with 9 bases between them. The germline gives CDR1 SGHTA, CDR2 FQGNSA. The CDR3 runs to 13 residues. Written as DNA, the CDR3 is TGTGCCAGCAGCTATTCACCTTACTATGGCTACACCTTC. Translated, it gives CASSYSPYYGYTF.

This chain uses TRBV5-1 with TRBJ2-1, with D perhaps TRBD2 (7 bases). Trimming took 5 bases from V and 1 from J, leaving 22 bases between them. This CDR3 has 18 amino acids. Germline V gives CDR1 SGHRS, CDR2 YFSETQ. CDR3 coding DNA: TGCGCCAGCAGTAGGTGGGGGGGCCAAGTAGGATCCTACAATGAGCAGTTCTTC. Protein product: CASSRWGGQVGSYNEQFF.

The chain is built from TRBV11-3 and TRBJ2-1; TRBD2 aligns across 13 bases. The CDR3 contains 17 residues. Trimming took 8 bases from V and 1 from J; bases not matched to a gene: 8. Germline CDR1 SGHNT, CDR2 YENEEA. The CDR3 spells CASRGLAGEASYNEQFF. The CDR3 DNA is TGTGCCAGCCGCGGACTAGCGGGAGAAGCTTCCTACAATGAGCAGTTCTTC.

CDR3 in amino acids: CASSPKWGPRTQETQYF. CDR3 nucleotides: TGTGCCAGCAGCCCAAAATGGGGACCTAGGACACAAGAGACCCAGTACTTC. J is TRBJ2-5 and V is TRBV7-3; D tentatively fits TRBD1 or TRBD2 (5 bases each). Germline lookup yields CDR1 SGHTA and CDR2 FQGTGA. This CDR3 is built from 17 residues. Trimming cost V 5 bases and J 2 bases, with 21 bases left between them.

J is TRBJ2-3 and V is TRBV2; TRBD2 is a possible D gene (6 bases). Germline CDR1 reads SNHLY; CDR2 reads FYNNEI. The V and J ends lost 11 bases and 2 bases respectively, with 11 bases between them. The CDR3 consists of 12 residues. The CDR3 loop is CASCGDTDTQYF. The DNA of the CDR3 is TGTGCCTCGTGCGGGGACACAGATACGCAGTATTTT. Based on the CDR3 plus reference TRBV2 and TRBJ2-3, the full variable domain is EPEVTQTPSHQVTQMGQEVILRCVPISNHLYFYWYRQILGQKVEFLVSFYNNEISEKSEIFDDQFSVERPDGSNFTLKIRSTKLEDSAMYFCASCGDTDTQYFGPGTRLTVL.

This clone was seen a single time. The J gene is TRBJ2-7, the V gene TRBV5-1; TRBD2 matches at 8 bases. CDR3 length: 13 amino acids. CDR1 SGHRS and CDR2 YFSETQ come from the germline V gene. With V trimmed by 5 bases and J by 8 bases, 9 bases remained unmatched. The CDR3 DNA reads TGCGCCAGCAGTCAGGCCGGGACTAGTAAGCAGTACTTC. This codes for CASSQAGTSKQYF.

This clone was picked up a small number of times. The chain is built from TRBV5-1 and TRBJ1-6; TRBD1 aligns across 8 bases. Germline lookup yields CDR1 SGHRS and CDR2 YFSETQ. The V gene end was trimmed by 7 bases and the J gene end by 7 bases; junction bases not matched to a gene: 7. This CDR3 contains 14 residues. As DNA, the CDR3 is TGCGCCAGCCAGACAGGGGCGCCGAATTCACCCCTCCACTTT. This encodes CASQTGAPNSPLHF.

This clone has more than one count but fewer than ten. V usage is TRBV7-2 and J usage is TRBJ2-7; a possible D gene is TRBD2 (7 bases). The CDR3 has 14 residues. Trimming took 5 bases from V and 3 from J, leaving 14 bases between them. CDR1 and CDR2 from the germline V gene are SGHTA and FQGNSA. CDR3 coding DNA: TGTGCCAGCAGCAATAATAGGGGGGGCTACGAGCAGTACTTC. Translated: CASSNNRGGYEQYF. Combining the CDR3 with reference TRBV7-2 and TRBJ2-7 gives the whole variable domain GAGVSQSPSNKVTEKGKDVELRCDPISGHTALYWYRQSLGQGLEFLIYFQGNSAPDKSGLPSDRFSAERTGGSVSTLTIQRTQQEDSAVYLCASSNNRGGYEQYFGPGTRLTVT.

This chain connects TRBV5-4 to TRBJ2-1, with D unresolved. CDR1 and CDR2 (germline): SGHNT, YYREEE (reference sequence). The length of the CDR3 is 15 residues. With 1 base removed from V and 8 bases from J, the gap between germline ends came to 16 bases. Here the CDR3 reads CASSLHGGVVYEQFF. The CDR3 bases are TGTGCCAGCAGCTTGCATGGCGGAGTCGTGTATGAGCAGTTCTTC.

This sequence joins TRBV7-2 and TRBJ1-1; TRBD1 matches 9 bases. The CDR3 extends over 16 amino acids. Looked up from germline, CDR1 is SGHTA and CDR2 is FQGNSA. J was trimmed by 4 bases and V by 5 bases; bases with no gene match: 11. In nucleotides, the CDR3 is TGTGCCAGCAGCCCCCCTCGTACAGGGGGCATCACTGAAGCTTTCTTT. It codes for CASSPPRTGGITEAFF.

The chain is built from TRBV7-8 and TRBJ2-1, with 10 bases fitting TRBD2. Germline CDR1 reads SGHVS; CDR2 reads FQNEAQ. This CDR3 spans 18 amino acids. Trimming took 6 bases from V and 0 from J; bases not matched to a gene: 11. In nucleotides, the CDR3 is TGTGCCAGCAGGTCTAGACTAGCGGGCGGGAGCTCCTACAATGAGCAGTTCTTC. This translates into CASRSRLAGGSSYNEQFF.

Only one count was recorded for this clone. The chain employs TRBV9 and TRBJ2-5; D possibly uses TRBD1 or TRBD2 (5 bases each). CDR1 and CDR2 from the germline V gene are SGDLS and YYNGEE. V was pared by 4 bases and J by 3 bases, with 13 bases between. There are 14 residues in the CDR3. The CDR3 region has the DNA TGTGCCAGCAGCCTGGGACGCGAGAAAGAGACCCAGTACTTC. It is translated as CASSLGREKETQYF.

V gene TRBV7-6 combines with J gene TRBJ2-2; maybe TRBD2 (5 bases). Trimming took 2 bases from V and 2 from J, leaving 9 bases between them. Germline-derived CDR1 and CDR2 are SGHVS and FNYEAQ. The CDR3 has 15 residues. The CDR3 loop reads CASSLMRVNTGELFF. Written as DNA, the CDR3 is TGTGCCAGCAGCTTAATGCGGGTAAACACCGGGGAGCTGTTTTTT.

V gene TRBV4-2 combines with J gene TRBJ2-2; perhaps TRBD2 as D (6 bases). Trimming shortened V by 1 base and J by 5 bases, and 14 bases separated the two germline ends. The CDR3 loop spans 16 amino acids. CDR1 and CDR2 from the germline V gene are LGHNA and YNFKEQ. The DNA for the CDR3 is TGTGCCAGCAGCCAAGTTCATGGGGGGATGACCGGGGAGCTGTTTTTT. It encodes CASSQVHGGMTGELFF.

This clone has only one observation. This rearrangement joins TRBV6-4 to TRBJ2-1; D remains unclear. The CDR3 consists of 13 residues. The V and J ends lost 6 bases and 5 bases respectively, with 11 bases between them. Germline CDR1 is MRHNA and CDR2 is SNTAGT. The CDR3 DNA is TGTGCCAGCAGCCGATCATTAAACAATGAGCAGTTCTTC. This gives the protein CASSRSLNNEQFF.

This clone was seen a few times. Distinct nucleotide sequences in the sample also encode this CDR3. The V and J genes are TRBV7-3 and TRBJ2-2; D is tentatively TRBD1 or TRBD2 (5 bases each). The germline gives CDR1 SGHTA, CDR2 FQGTGA. The germline V and J ends were trimmed by 1 base and 5 bases, with 8 bases remaining between them. There are 14 residues in the CDR3. CDR3 coding DNA: TGTGCCAGCAGCTTAAGGGGCGGGACCGGGGAGCTGTTTTTT. Its protein product is CASSLRGGTGELFF.

The chain combines TRBV7-6 with TRBJ2-3, with D unclear. CDR3 length: 14 residues. Trimming removed 4 bases at V and 0 bases at J, with 8 bases between. Looked up from germline, CDR1 is SGHVS and CDR2 is FNYEAQ. CDR3 sequence reads: CASSWDPSTDTQYF. The CDR3 nucleotides read TGTGCCAGCAGCTGGGATCCCAGCACAGATACGCAGTATTTT.

This clone was found a few times. J is TRBJ2-1 and V is TRBV29-1; 12 bases fit TRBD2. J was trimmed by 9 bases and V by 4 bases; bases with no gene match: 16. CDR3 length equals 17 residues. In germline, CDR1 is SQVTM, CDR2 ANQGSEA. CDR3 protein: CSVGLWASGGAKGEQFF. CDR3 coding DNA: TGCAGCGTTGGGTTGTGGGCTAGCGGGGGGGCGAAGGGTGAGCAGTTCTTC.

The chain has TRBV7-2 and TRBJ2-5, with D possibly matching TRBD2 (5 bases). CDR1 SGHTA and CDR2 FQGNSA come from the germline V gene. The CDR3 contains 14 residues. V was clipped by 6 bases and J by 1 base, with 12 bases between them. The CDR3 coding sequence is TGTGCCAGCAGGCCTATGCGGGCCCAAGAGACCCAGTACTTC. Its translation is CASRPMRAQETQYF.

The chain joins TRBV7-9 to TRBJ1-1; D is unresolved. This CDR3 spans 13 amino acids. V was shortened by 2 bases and J by 1 base, with 5 bases between the two germline ends. Per the germline V gene, CDR1 is SEHNR and CDR2 is FQNEAQ (reference sequence). The chain's CDR3 is CASSLQQNTEAFF. CDR3 in DNA: TGTGCCAGCAGCTTACAGCAGAACACTGAAGCTTTCTTT.